The subject of this entry is one TCR beta chain. Its target is unknown. Assay execution proceeded at the deep level. The protocol was immunoSEQ multiplex PCR, while the TCRdb copy is restricted to in-frame clones and leaves out a portion. This sample has fewer than 1.4 million clones, with roughly 74% found just once. This CDR3 spans 14 amino acids. V was shortened by 5 bases and J by 8 bases, with 17 bases between the two germline ends. CDR1 and CDR2 (germline): MDHEN, SYDVKM. This record comes from a study of shared clonotypes between healthy human individuals. CD4+ cells underwent separation, giving CD45RA+ naive and CD45RA-negative memory subsets. Broader study findings: The diversity represented, both genetic and in exposure history, was limited by few donors. Relative to memory subsets, naive subsets generally showed larger estimated richness.

The rearrangement uses TRBV28 and TRBJ2-3, with D maybe TRBD1 (5 bases). Sample: memory CD4+ T cells from PBMCs. Documented subset: CD45RA-negative fraction. This clonotype originated in a man between 18 and 29 years old in good health. Some clones in this sample may be carry-over from other donors' samples. CDR3 DNA: TGTGCCAGCAGTCCTGTGGGCAGACAGATTACGCAGTATTTT. It yields the protein CASSPVGRQITQYF.